This T cell receptor (beta chain) was documented in a study of cytomegalovirus exposure and HLA in healthy donors. The study's findings and limits: Subsequent analysis showed first-cohort TCR clusters tending to co-occur in around 130 validation repertoires. It was around 160 TCR beta chains that were listed as cytomegalovirus-associated. In vitro assays verified that three CMV-associated chains recognized CMV antigens specifically. Most TCRs appeared rarely, but some public TCRs recurred in many donors.

Libraries were prepared by immunoSEQ multiplex PCR; TCRdb keeps only in-frame clonotypes and omits some of them. Seen here are 200,000 to 250,000 clones, about 90% observed once, and the top ten hold around 13%. On this clone: Antigen: not known.

Sequenced: PBMCs. The TCR was taken from a man between 18 and 35 years old in good health and CMV-seropositive.

The CDR3 spells CASKLEGGQNTIYF. The CDR3 nucleotides read TGTGCCAGCAAGCTAGAAGGGGGCCAAAACACCATATATTTT. This chain connects TRBV2 to TRBJ1-3; 7 nucleotides align to TRBD1. Germline CDR1 is SNHLY and CDR2 is FYNNEI. The V segment lost 7 bases and the J segment 6 bases; nucleotides outside the gene matches: 9. The CDR3 is 14 amino acids.